The 4 T cell receptor beta chains given below trace back to one sample, sequenced in a study of T-cell memory formation after mild COVID-19. From the 5' RACE reads, TCRdb called clonotypes with MiXCR, one entry per CDR3 protein. The profile shows 300,000 to 400,000 distinct CDR3 sequences, 15% of them singletons. The sequenced sample was PBMCs or a T cell subset sorted from them (not recorded which). Receptors were obtained from a man in his late teens or twenties who had mild COVID-19 (a few samples of this study predate the infection). Cell type and time point are not known.

V is TRBV4-3 and J is TRBJ1-4; D not certain. With 2 bases removed from V and 5 bases from J, the gap between germline ends came to 9 bases. Germline CDR1 LGHNA, CDR2 YSLEER. CDR3 size: 14 residues. The CDR3 region is CASSQNTENEKLFF. CDR3 sequence (DNA): TGCGCCAGCAGCCAAAACACGGAAAATGAAAAACTGTTTTTT.

This clonotype came up a few times. The V and J genes are TRBV12-3 or TRBV12-4 and TRBJ1-1; D perhaps matches TRBD1 (6 bases). This CDR3 spans 14 amino acids. With 4 bases removed from V and 5 bases from J, the gap between germline ends came to 14 bases. The CDR3: CASSSLQGRTEAFF. CDR3 nucleotides: TGTGCCAGCAGTTCCCTACAGGGTCGAACTGAAGCTTTCTTT.

The chain couples TRBV28 to TRBJ1-2; the D is unclear. V lost 3 bases to trimming and J lost 2 bases, with 10 bases between them. The germline V gene has CDR1 MDHEN and CDR2 SYDVKM. This CDR3 region has 14 residues. Here the CDR3 DNA reads TGTGCCAGCAGTTTTCTGGGCAGCAACTATGGCTACACCTTC. Its protein product is CASSFLGSNYGYTF.

This clonotype was recorded a few times. At one boundary the junction diverges from the germline segment, which might be a read error. The gene calls are TRBV7-7 and TRBJ2-2; 8 bases agree with TRBD1. Germline V CDR1 and CDR2: SSHAT, FNYEAQ (reference sequence). The CDR3 covers 15 residues. CDR3 nucleotides: TGTGCTAGCAGCTCGACAGGGGCGAACACCGGGGAGCTGTTTTTT. Translating gives CASSSTGANTGELFF.